Listed here are 4 T cell receptor beta chains from one sample, sequenced in a study of blood T cell repertoires in COVID-19. Clones were read by immunoSEQ multiplex PCR, and TCRdb kept only the in-frame ones, dropping some. The data hold some 350,000 clones, with around 91% observed a single time. Specimen: peripheral blood. Receptor source: a man between 18 and 29 years old with active or convalescent COVID-19.

This rearrangement joins TRBV21-1 to TRBJ1-2; TRBD1, as called in the table, went unchecked against the DNA. TRBV21-1 corresponds to a pseudogene. The CDR3 consists of 12 residues. The CDR3 DNA sequence: TGTGCCAGCAGCCAGGGGGCTTATGGCTACACCTTC. Translation gives CASSQGAYGYTF.

The chain has TRBV5-6 and TRBJ2-1; D might be TRBD2 (5 bases). The CDR3 consists of 15 residues. Trimming pared 1 base from V and 4 bases from J, leaving 12 bases between. Germline loops: CDR1 SGHDT, CDR2 YYEEEE. The CDR3, as DNA: TGTGCCAGCAGCTTGAGCCCAGAGGGTTACAATGAGCAGTTCTTC. Translating gives CASSLSPEGYNEQFF.

This chain links TRBV7-2 with TRBJ2-2; 7 bases are a match to TRBD1. Germline CDR1 SGHTA, CDR2 FQGNSA. The CDR3 is 14 residues long. Germline trimming cut 2 bases from V and 6 bases from J; bases unmatched to any gene: 3. The CDR3 DNA is TGTGCCAGCAGCTTATCACAGGGGCCCGGGGAGCTGTTTTTT. Translating it yields CASSLSQGPGELFF.

The J gene is TRBJ1-1, the V gene TRBV29-1; D possibly corresponds to TRBD1 (6 bases). With 6 bases removed from V and 0 bases from J, the gap between germline ends came to 14 bases. The CDR3 contains 14 residues. The germline V gene has CDR1 SQVTM and CDR2 ANQGSEA. The DNA of the CDR3 is TGCAGCGTGGAGGGGGGGTCAGTGAACACTGAAGCTTTCTTT. This encodes CSVEGGSVNTEAFF.